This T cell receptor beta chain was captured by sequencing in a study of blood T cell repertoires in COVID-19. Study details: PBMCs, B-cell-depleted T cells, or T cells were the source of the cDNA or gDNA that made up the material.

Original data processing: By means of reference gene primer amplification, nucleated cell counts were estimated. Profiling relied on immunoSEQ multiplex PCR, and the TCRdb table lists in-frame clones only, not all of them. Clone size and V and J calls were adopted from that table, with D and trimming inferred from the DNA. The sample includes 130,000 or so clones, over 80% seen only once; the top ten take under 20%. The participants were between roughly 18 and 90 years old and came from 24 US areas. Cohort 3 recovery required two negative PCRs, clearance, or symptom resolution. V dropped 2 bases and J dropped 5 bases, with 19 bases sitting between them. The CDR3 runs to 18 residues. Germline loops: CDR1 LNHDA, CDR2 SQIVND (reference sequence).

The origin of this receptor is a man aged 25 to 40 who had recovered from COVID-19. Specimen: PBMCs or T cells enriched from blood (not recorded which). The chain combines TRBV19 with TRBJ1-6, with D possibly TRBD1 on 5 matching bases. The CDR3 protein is CASSIRILRQTDNSPLHF. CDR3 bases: TGTGCCAGTAGTATAAGGATACTTCGACAGACCGATAATTCACCCCTCCACTTT. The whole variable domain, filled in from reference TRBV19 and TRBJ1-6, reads DGGITQSPKYLFRKEGQNVTLSCEQNLNHDAMYWYRQDPGQGLRLIYYSQIVNDFQKGDIAEGYSVSREKKESFPLTVTSAQKNPTAFYLCASSIRILRQTDNSPLHFGNGTRLTVT.